A single T cell receptor beta chain is shown here with its context. Its specificity is unknown. The data belong to a study of CD8 T cells in ankylosing spondylitis. Findings of the study overall: Those disease-linked clones were CD8+; they were also relatively rare in peripheral blood.

The authors made TCR beta libraries by quantitative 5'-RACE with molecular barcodes. TCRdb re-called the 5' RACE reads with MiXCR, one entry per CDR3 protein. This sample has about 320,000 distinct CDR3 sequences, with roughly 10% found just once. Germline trimming cut 4 bases from V and 2 bases from J; bases unmatched to any gene: 9. Germline loops: CDR1 SGHKS, CDR2 YYEKEE (reference sequence). This CDR3 contains 15 residues. Source material: blood, either unsorted or a sorted T cell fraction (not recorded which). The clonotype was recovered from a female donor with ankylosing spondylitis or in good health (not recorded which). The rearrangement joins TRBV5-5 to TRBJ2-7; 7 bases fit TRBD1. The CDR3 DNA sequence: TGTGCCAGCAGCCTCCTGGGGGACAGTCCCTACGAGCAGTACTTC. Amino acid sequence: CASSLLGDSPYEQYF.